The 26 T cell receptor beta chains below come from one sample, sequenced in a study of T cells in Graves' hyperthyroidism and ophthalmopathy. The investigators amplified TCR beta CDR3 regions from RNA transcripts. HTBI primers were used for first-round RT-PCR of the TCR CDR3. Via MiXCR, TCRdb re-called the multiplex PCR reads, giving one row per CDR3 protein. Among around 300,000 distinct CDR3 sequences listed, about 13% were seen once. The sequencing input was blood. The receptor set was obtained from a woman aged 35 to 49 with Graves' hyperthyroidism.

This clonotype was found many times. The chain employs TRBV3-1 and TRBJ1-2, with a weak D call TRBD1 (6 bases). Per the germline V gene, CDR1 is LGHDT and CDR2 is YNNKEL (reference sequence). Trimming took off 3 bases at V and 4 bases at J, with 18 bases between the two ends. The CDR3 has 16 amino acids. DNA for the CDR3: TGTGCCAGCAGCCAGGGTTCGGCGTCAGGGGCCTATGGCTACACCTTC. Translating it yields CASSQGSASGAYGYTF.

J is TRBJ2-2 and V is TRBV9; D not certain. V lost 0 bases and J lost 6, with 3 bases in between. The CDR3 has 12 residues. Germline assignment: CDR1 SGDLS and CDR2 YYNGEE. CDR3 sequence reads: CASSVEAGELFF. In DNA, the CDR3 is TGTGCCAGCAGCGTAGAGGCCGGGGAGCTGTTTTTT. Filled out from reference TRBV9 and TRBJ2-2, the complete variable domain reads DSGVTQTPKHLITATGQRVTLRCSPRSGDLSVYWYQQSLDQGLQFLIQYYNGEERAKGNILERFSAQQFPDLHSELNLSSLELGDSALYFCASSVEAGELFFGEGSRLTVL.

This clonotype was picked up a small number of times. The chain has TRBV6-4 and TRBJ2-3; D unresolved. V shed 4 bases and J shed 2 bases, with 10 bases lying between them. Germline assignment: CDR1 MRHNA and CDR2 SNTAGT. The CDR3 contains 14 residues. The CDR3 spells CASSVTEVTDTQYF. The DNA of the CDR3 is TGTGCCAGCAGTGTGACGGAAGTCACAGATACGCAGTATTTT.

The chain couples TRBV9 to TRBJ1-1; a weak D match, TRBD1 (6 bases). The ends were cut back, 3 bases at V and 4 bases at J, with 13 bases in the middle. Per germline, CDR1 SGDLS and CDR2 YYNGEE. The length of the CDR3 is 14 residues. The CDR3 nucleotides read TGTGCCAGCAGCGCGACAGGAGAAGGCACTGAAGCTTTCTTT. It is translated as CASSATGEGTEAFF.

The chain employs TRBV4-2 and TRBJ2-3; a weak D match, TRBD2 (5 bases). Trimming removed 0 bases at V and 5 bases at J, with 9 bases between. The CDR3 is made up of 14 amino acids. CDR1 and CDR2 (germline): LGHNA, YNFKEQ. CDR3 residues: CASSQERAEDTQYF. CDR3 DNA: TGTGCCAGCAGCCAAGAGAGGGCGGAAGATACGCAGTATTTT.

This clonotype has ten or more counts. The chain employs TRBV11-3 and TRBJ2-1; D unclear. CDR1 and CDR2 (germline): SGHNT, YENEEA. The V gene lost 5 bases and the J gene lost 4 bases, with 9 bases spanning the gap. CDR3 length: 13 residues. This CDR3 is CASSSMGYNEQFF. The CDR3 DNA is TGTGCCAGCAGCAGTATGGGGTACAATGAGCAGTTCTTC.

This clonotype has more than one count but fewer than ten. The V and J genes are TRBV10-2 and TRBJ2-5; no definite D call. This CDR3 has 13 amino acids. Germline V gene data show CDR1 as WSHSY and CDR2 as SAAADI. With 3 bases removed from V and 5 bases from J, the gap between germline ends came to 10 bases. The CDR3 bases are TGCGCCAGCAGTGAAGCCATGGGGGAGACCCAGTACTTC. Amino acid sequence: CASSEAMGETQYF.

This clonotype was seen many times. The rearrangement uses TRBV28 and TRBJ1-1; a possible D gene is TRBD1 (5 bases). V was pared by 7 bases and J by 1 base, with 10 bases between. CDR1 and CDR2 (germline): MDHEN, SYDVKM. The CDR3 has 13 residues. The CDR3 loop reads CASTGRGNTEAFF. In DNA form, the CDR3 reads TGTGCCAGCACAGGGAGGGGGAACACTGAAGCTTTCTTT.

This clonotype was recorded many times. CDR3 sequence (DNA): TGTGCCACCAGCAGGACTAAGACAGGTCGCAATCAGCCCCAGCATTTT. Amino acids: CATSRTKTGRNQPQHF. The rearrangement links TRBV15 to TRBJ1-5, with a possible D match to TRBD1 (6 bases). V was pared by 3 bases and J by 2 bases, with 14 bases between. The CDR3 runs to 16 residues. The germline V gene encodes CDR1 LNHNV and CDR2 YYDKDF (reference sequence).

This clonotype was recorded many times. The chain recombines TRBV10-3 with TRBJ2-1; D ambiguous. Germline lookup yields CDR1 ENHRY and CDR2 SYGVKD. V was clipped by 3 bases and J by 0 bases, with 3 bases between them. This CDR3 contains 13 residues. CDR3 nucleotide sequence: TGTGCCATCAGTGACAGCTCCTACAATGAGCAGTTCTTC. Protein sequence: CAISDSSYNEQFF.

The V gene is TRBV6-2 or TRBV6-3, the J gene TRBJ1-5; 7 nucleotides align to TRBD1. CDR1 MNHEY and CDR2 SVGEGT come from the germline V gene. V lost 8 bases to trimming and J lost 4 bases; unmatched junction nucleotides: 8. The CDR3 is 14 amino acids. CDR3 sequence (DNA): TGTGCCAGCGGTGGGGACAGCGAAAATCAGCCCCAGCATTTT. It yields the protein CASGGDSENQPQHF.

This clonotype was seen ten or more times. The rearrangement joins TRBV11-3 to TRBJ2-3, with 7 bases lining up with TRBD2. The V and J ends lost 5 bases and 2 bases, in that order; junction bases with no gene match: 7. The CDR3 covers 15 residues. CDR1 and CDR2 from the germline V gene are SGHNT and YENEEA. The CDR3 is CASSLTSVYTDTQYF. DNA of the CDR3: TGTGCCAGCAGCCTCACTAGCGTTTACACAGATACGCAGTATTTT.

The sample holds a few counts of this clonotype. V gene TRBV5-1 combines with J gene TRBJ2-3, with 10 bases identical to TRBD2. This CDR3 has 16 amino acids. With V trimmed by 3 bases and J by 2 bases, 6 bases remained unmatched. The germline CDR1 and CDR2 sequences are SGHRS and YFSETQ. CDR3 amino acids: CASSSKREGFTDTQYF. DNA for the CDR3: TGCGCCAGCAGCTCAAAGCGGGAGGGTTTCACAGATACGCAGTATTTT. Together with reference TRBV5-1 and TRBJ2-3, the CDR3 gives the full variable domain: KAGVTQTPRYLIKTRGQQVTLSCSPISGHRSVSWYQQTPGQGLQFLFEYFSETQRNKGNFPGRFSGRQFSNSRSEMNVSTLELGDSALYLCASSSKREGFTDTQYFGPGTRLTVL.

This clonotype was found a few times. This may come from a read error, since a much larger clone is one base off. This chain joins TRBV2 and TRBJ2-1; no firm D call. V lost 7 bases and J 5 bases, leaving 12 bases between the germline ends. The germline V gene has CDR1 SNHLY and CDR2 FYNNEI. CDR3 length: 13 residues. CDR3 in amino acids: CASNMGLHNEQFF. The CDR3 DNA reads TGTGCCAGCAACATGGGCCTACACAATGAGCAGTTCTTC.

Only a few counts were recorded for this clonotype. The gene calls are TRBV5-1 and TRBJ2-5; 9 positions agree with TRBD2. V lost 4 bases to trimming and J lost 1 base; unmatched junction nucleotides: 5. The CDR3 has 15 residues. Germline V gene lookup returns CDR1 SGHRS and CDR2 YFSETQ. The CDR3 DNA reads as TGCGCCAGCAGCCCTCTAGCGGGGCGCCAAGAGACCCAGTACTTC. Its protein product is CASSPLAGRQETQYF.

This clonotype was recorded many times. V is TRBV28 and J is TRBJ1-1; no reliable D call. The V end lost 2 bases, the J end lost 4 bases, and 8 bases lay between the germline ends. The CDR3 is 13 residues long. Germline V gene lookup returns CDR1 MDHEN and CDR2 SYDVKM. CDR3 amino acids: CASSLSGTTEAFF. The CDR3 DNA reads TGTGCCAGCAGTTTAAGCGGAACCACTGAAGCTTTCTTT.

This clonotype was picked up many times. The chain uses TRBV28 and TRBJ2-7; D is possibly TRBD2 (6 bases). Trimming took off 3 bases at V and 4 bases at J, with 10 bases between the two ends. This CDR3 is built from 13 residues. The germline gives CDR1 MDHEN, CDR2 SYDVKM. The CDR3 DNA reads as TGTGCCAGCAGTTTCGGGACTTTATACGAGCAGTACTTC. This gives the protein CASSFGTLYEQYF.

There are many counts of this clonotype. The V gene is TRBV7-2, the J gene TRBJ1-1, with D tentatively TRBD1 (5 bases). V was cut by 3 bases and J by 5 bases, with 10 bases left in between. Germline V gives CDR1 SGHTA, CDR2 FQGNSA. The CDR3 length is 13 residues. CDR3 protein: CASSFGDGTEAFF. CDR3 nucleotides: TGTGCCAGCAGCTTCGGGGACGGTACTGAAGCTTTCTTT. Filled out from reference TRBV7-2 and TRBJ1-1, the complete variable domain reads GAGVSQSPSNKVTEKGKDVELRCDPISGHTALYWYRQSLGQGLEFLIYFQGNSAPDKSGLPSDRFSAERTGGSVSTLTIQRTQQEDSAVYLCASSFGDGTEAFFGQGTRLTVV.

Ten or more counts support this clonotype. The chain links TRBV12-5 to TRBJ1-2; D is uncertain. The CDR3 is 14 residues long. Germline CDR1 is LGHNT and CDR2 is FRNRAP. The V end was cut by 7 bases, the J end by 1 base, with 13 bases between. CDR3 amino acids: CASALAGHNYGYTF. CDR3 DNA sequence: TGTGCTAGTGCCCTGGCCGGTCATAACTATGGCTACACCTTC. Looking up the rest from reference TRBV12-5 and TRBJ1-2 gives the full variable domain: DARVTQTPRHKVTEMGQEVTMRCQPILGHNTVFWYRQTMMQGLELLAYFRNRAPLDDSGMPKDRFSAEMPDATLATLKIQPSEPRDSAVYFCASALAGHNYGYTFGSGTRLTVV.

This clonotype was counted at least ten times. The chain uses TRBV3-1 and TRBJ1-1; D is unresolved. Trimming removed 4 bases at V and 6 bases at J, with 6 bases between. The germline V gene has CDR1 LGHDT and CDR2 YNNKEL (reference sequence). The CDR3 length is 11 residues. The CDR3 nucleotides read TGTGCCAGCAGCCTCGACTCTGAAGCTTTCTTT. It is translated as CASSLDSEAFF.

Notes on this clonotype: Possible read error: a much larger clone is one base away. This chain uses TRBV20-1 with TRBJ2-1; perhaps TRBD2 as D (6 bases). V lost 6 bases, J lost 12 bases, and 18 bases lay in between. Germline-derived CDR1 and CDR2 are DFQATT and SNEGSKA (reference sequence). This CDR3 is built from 12 residues. DNA for the CDR3: TGCAGTGCCGCACCCTGGAGGGCGATGCAGTTCTTC. Its translation is CSAAPWRAMQFF.

This clonotype has more than one count but fewer than ten. The rearrangement joins TRBV20-1 to TRBJ2-2, with D possibly TRBD2 on 5 matching bases. Germline values: CDR1 DFQATT, CDR2 SNEGSKA (reference sequence). Between the trimmed V and J ends, which lost 3 bases and 6 bases, there was a span of 8 bases. The CDR3 is 12 residues long. CDR3 amino acids: CSASEGSGELFF. The CDR3 bases are TGCAGTGCTAGTGAGGGTTCCGGGGAGCTGTTTTTT.

At least ten counts were recorded for this clonotype. The chain combines TRBV28 with TRBJ2-5, with D perhaps matching TRBD1 (6 bases). The germline V gene encodes CDR1 MDHEN and CDR2 SYDVKM. Trimming stripped 5 bases from V and 1 base from J, with 17 bases between. The CDR3 has 16 residues. This chain's CDR3 is CASSPHSGQIQETQYF. CDR3 nucleotides: TGTGCCAGCAGTCCCCACTCCGGACAGATCCAAGAGACCCAGTACTTC.

This clonotype was seen many times. This chain connects TRBV28 to TRBJ1-2; D not certain. Germline CDR1 reads MDHEN; CDR2 reads SYDVKM. This CDR3 spans 12 amino acids. The ends were cut back, 10 bases at V and 8 bases at J, with 17 bases in the middle. Here the CDR3 DNA reads TGTGCCACCAATGGGTCTAAACGCGGCTACACCTTC. Its protein product is CATNGSKRGYTF.

There are many counts of this clonotype. The V and J genes are TRBV27 and TRBJ1-2, with D unresolved. Germline-derived CDR1 and CDR2 are MNHEY and SMNVEV (reference sequence). The CDR3 is made up of 13 amino acids. V was clipped by 4 bases and J by 7 bases, with 13 bases between them. The CDR3 region is CASSSPSGVGYTF. In DNA form, the CDR3 reads TGTGCCAGCAGTTCCCCCTCAGGTGTTGGCTACACCTTC.

This clonotype was seen at least ten times. CDR3 DNA: TGCAGTGCTAAACAGAGTAATTCACCCCTCCACTTT. Protein: CSAKQSNSPLHF. The genes are TRBV20-1 and TRBJ1-6; D gene ambiguous. This CDR3 region has 12 residues. V lost 4 bases to trimming and J lost 6 bases, with 7 bases between them. Germline CDR1 DFQATT, CDR2 SNEGSKA (reference sequence).